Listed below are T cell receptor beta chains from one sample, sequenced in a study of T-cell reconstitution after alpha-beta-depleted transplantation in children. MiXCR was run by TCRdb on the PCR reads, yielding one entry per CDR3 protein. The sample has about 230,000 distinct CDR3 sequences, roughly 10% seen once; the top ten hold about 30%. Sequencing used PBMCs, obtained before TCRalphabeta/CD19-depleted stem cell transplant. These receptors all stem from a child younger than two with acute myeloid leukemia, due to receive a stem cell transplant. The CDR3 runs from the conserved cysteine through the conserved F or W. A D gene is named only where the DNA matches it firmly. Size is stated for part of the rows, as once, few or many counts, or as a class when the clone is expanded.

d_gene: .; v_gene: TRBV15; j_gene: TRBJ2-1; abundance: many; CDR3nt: TGTGCCACCAGCAGAGACCTACGGAGTCCTAGACTCAATGAGCAGTTCTTC; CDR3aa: CATSRDLRSPRLNEQFF
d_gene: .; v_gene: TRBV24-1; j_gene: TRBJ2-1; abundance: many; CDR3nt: TGTGCCACCAGTGATCCCTCTAGCGCCCACAATGAGCAGTTCTTC; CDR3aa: CATSDPSSAHNEQFF
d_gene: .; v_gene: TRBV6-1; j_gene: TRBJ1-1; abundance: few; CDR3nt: TGTGCCAGCAGACCCAGACACACTACAGGGCTGGGGACTGAAGCTTTCTTT; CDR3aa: CASRPRHTTGLGTEAFF
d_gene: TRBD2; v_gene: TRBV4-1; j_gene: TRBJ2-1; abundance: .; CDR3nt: TGCGCCAGCAGCCAAGATGTACCTAGCGGGTCCCTTTCCTACAATGAGCAGTTCTTC; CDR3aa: CASSQDVPSGSLSYNEQFF
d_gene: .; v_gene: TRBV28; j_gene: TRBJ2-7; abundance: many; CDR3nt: TGTGCCAGCAGTTCAGGCCAGGGGCCCTTTGTCGAGCAGTACTTC; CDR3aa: CASSSGQGPFVEQYF
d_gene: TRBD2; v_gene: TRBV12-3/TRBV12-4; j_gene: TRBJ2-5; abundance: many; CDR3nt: TGTGCCAGCAAGTTTGGGACTAGCGGAGAGACCCAGTACTTC; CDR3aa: CASKFGTSGETQYF
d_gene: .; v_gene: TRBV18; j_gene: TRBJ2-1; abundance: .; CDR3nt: TGTGCCAGCTCGGGCGGGTACTCCTTCAACGAGCAGTTCTTC; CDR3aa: CASSGGYSFNEQFF
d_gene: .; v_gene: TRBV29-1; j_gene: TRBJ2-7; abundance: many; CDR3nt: .; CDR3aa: CSVGDGSYEYF
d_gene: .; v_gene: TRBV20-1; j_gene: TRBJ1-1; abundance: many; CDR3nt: TGCAGTGCTAGAGTCCGACAGCTAGGGGAAAACACTGAAGCTTTCTTT; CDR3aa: CSARVRQLGENTEAFF
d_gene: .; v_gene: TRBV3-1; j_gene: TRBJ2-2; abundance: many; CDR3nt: TGTGCCAGCAGGCCCAGGGTCGCGAACACCGGGGAGCTGTTTTTT; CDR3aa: CASRPRVANTGELFF
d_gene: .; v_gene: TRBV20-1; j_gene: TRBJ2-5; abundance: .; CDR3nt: TGCAGTGCTGGCGCAGGTCGGGAGACCCAGTACTTC; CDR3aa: CSAGAGRETQYF
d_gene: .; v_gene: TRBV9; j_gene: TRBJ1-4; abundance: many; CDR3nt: TGTGCCAGCAGCGCCCCGGGAACTAATGAAAAACTGTTTTTT; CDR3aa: CASSAPGTNEKLFF
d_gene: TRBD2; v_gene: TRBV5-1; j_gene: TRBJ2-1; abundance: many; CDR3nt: TGCGCCAGCGCTCCCGGGACTAGCGGCTACAATGAGCAGTTCTTC; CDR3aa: CASAPGTSGYNEQFF
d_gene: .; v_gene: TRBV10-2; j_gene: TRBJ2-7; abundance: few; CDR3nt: TGCGCCAGAACCCCAGGGATAGGGTACGAGCAGTACTTC; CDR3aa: CARTPGIGYEQYF
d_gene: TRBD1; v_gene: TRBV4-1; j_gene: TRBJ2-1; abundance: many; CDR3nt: TGCGCCAGCAGCCAAGAGGGACAGGGTTATGAGCAGTTCTTC; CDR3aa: CASSQEGQGYEQFF
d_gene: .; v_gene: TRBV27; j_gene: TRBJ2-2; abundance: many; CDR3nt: TGTGCCAGCAGTTCCCTGACCACCGGGGAGCTGTTTTTT; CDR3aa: CASSSLTTGELFF
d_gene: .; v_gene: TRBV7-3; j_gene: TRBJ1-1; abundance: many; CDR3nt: TGTGCCAGCAGCCCCGGGACGGGGCGGGGCACTGAAGCTTTCTTT; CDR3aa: CASSPGTGRGTEAFF
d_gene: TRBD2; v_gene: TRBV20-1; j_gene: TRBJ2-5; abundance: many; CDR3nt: TGCAGCCTTACGACTAGCGGGGGACCAGGAGAGACCCAGTACTTC; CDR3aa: CSLTTSGGPGETQYF
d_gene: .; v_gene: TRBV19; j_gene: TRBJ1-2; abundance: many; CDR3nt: TGTGCCAGTAGTATAAGCACCAACTATGGCTACACCTTC; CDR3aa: CASSISTNYGYTF
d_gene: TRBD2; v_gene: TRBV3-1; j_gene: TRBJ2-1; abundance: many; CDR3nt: TGTGCCAGCAGCCAAGCCGGGACTAGAAACCATGAGCAGTTCTTC; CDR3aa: CASSQAGTRNHEQFF
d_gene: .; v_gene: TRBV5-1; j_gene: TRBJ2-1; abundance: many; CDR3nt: TGCGCCAGCAGCTTGAGGGGACTCTACAATGAGCAGTTCTTC; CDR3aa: CASSLRGLYNEQFF
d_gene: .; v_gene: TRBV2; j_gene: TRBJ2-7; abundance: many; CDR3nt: TGTGCCAGCAGTCCAATCTACGAGCAGTACTTC; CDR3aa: CASSPIYEQYF
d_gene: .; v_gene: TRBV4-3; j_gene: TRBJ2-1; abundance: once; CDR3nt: TGCGCCAGCAGCCAAGAAGCCGGTTCCCCCTCGGATGAGCAGTTCTTC; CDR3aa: CASSQEAGSPSDEQFF
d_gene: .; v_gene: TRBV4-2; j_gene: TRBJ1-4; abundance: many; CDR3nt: TGTGCCAGCAGCCAAGATCGGGCAGACGTCTCAACTAATGAAAAACTGTTTTTT; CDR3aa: CASSQDRADVSTNEKLFF
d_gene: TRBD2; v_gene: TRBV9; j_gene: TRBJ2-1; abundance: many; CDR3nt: TGTGCCAGCAGCGCGCTAGCGGGGGAATCCTACAATGAGCAGTTCTTC; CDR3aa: CASSALAGESYNEQFF
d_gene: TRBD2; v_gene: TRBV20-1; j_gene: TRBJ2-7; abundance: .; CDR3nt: TGCAGTGCTCTACTAGCGGGAGTTTACGTGCAGTACTTC; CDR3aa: CSALLAGVYVQYF